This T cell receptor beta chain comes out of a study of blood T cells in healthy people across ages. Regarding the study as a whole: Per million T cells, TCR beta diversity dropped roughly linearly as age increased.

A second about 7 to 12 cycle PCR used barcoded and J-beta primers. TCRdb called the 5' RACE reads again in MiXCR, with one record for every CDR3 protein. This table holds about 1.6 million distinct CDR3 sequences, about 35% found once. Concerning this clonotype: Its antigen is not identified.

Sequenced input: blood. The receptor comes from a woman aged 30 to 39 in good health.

CDR3 in DNA: TGTGCCTGGAGTGGGGACTTCACAGATACGCAGTATTTT. Translated: CAWSGDFTDTQYF. This rearrangement joins TRBV30 to TRBJ2-3; D may be TRBD2 (6 bases). V was clipped by 1 base and J by 2 bases, with 7 bases between them. The germline V gene encodes CDR1 GTSNPN and CDR2 SVGIG (reference sequence). The CDR3 sequence is 13 residues long.